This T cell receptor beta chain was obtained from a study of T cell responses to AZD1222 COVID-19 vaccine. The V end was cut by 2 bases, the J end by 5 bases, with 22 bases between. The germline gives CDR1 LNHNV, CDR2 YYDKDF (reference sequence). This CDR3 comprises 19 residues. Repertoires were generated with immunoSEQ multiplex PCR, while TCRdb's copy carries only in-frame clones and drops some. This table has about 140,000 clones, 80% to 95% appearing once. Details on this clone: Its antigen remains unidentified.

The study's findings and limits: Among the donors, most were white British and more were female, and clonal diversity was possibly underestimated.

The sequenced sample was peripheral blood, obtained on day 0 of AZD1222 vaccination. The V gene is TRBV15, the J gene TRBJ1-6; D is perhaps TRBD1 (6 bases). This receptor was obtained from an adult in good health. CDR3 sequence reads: CATSRIFRGGGRNNSPLHF. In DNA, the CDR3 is TGTGCCACCAGCAGAATATTCAGGGGCGGAGGGAGGAATAATTCACCCCTCCACTTT.